The text below deals with one T cell receptor beta chain. Antigen specificity is unknown. These data belong to a study of vaccination and CD4 T cells after COVID-19. CDR1 SGHRS and CDR2 YFSETQ come from the germline V gene. The CDR3 consists of 13 residues. Trimming stripped 1 base from V and 4 bases from J, with 8 bases between. Treatment noted: roughly nine-day PBMC culture with coronavirus spike peptide pools or control peptides (ViraFEST assay). Expansion of antigen-specific T cells with peptide pools by ViraFEST preceded sequencing of TCRs. In this cohort, PCR tests turned positive between March and December 2020, predating US Alpha, Beta and Delta variants. The authors swapped half the medium for fresh IL-2 medium on days 3 and 7. An Oncomine TCR Beta short-read assay was used to sequence the DNA from cultured CD4+ T cells. One entry per CDR3 protein, called by TCRdb with MiXCR from the PCR reads. The table has roughly 11,000 distinct CDR3 sequences, over 50% seen once.

General study results and limits: Convalescent patients displayed a median about 86% of reactive clones emerging only post-vaccination.

The TCR comes from a human donor who had recovered from COVID-19. V and J are TRBV5-1 and TRBJ1-2; D gene uncertain. Sequencing was carried out using CD4+ T cells from blood, cultured in vitro. The CDR3 region has the DNA TGCGCCAGCAGCTTGACAGCCGCCTATGGCTACACCTTC. Translating it yields CASSLTAAYGYTF. Variable domain in full (rest from reference TRBV5-1 and TRBJ1-2): KAGVTQTPRYLIKTRGQQVTLSCSPISGHRSVSWYQQTPGQGLQFLFEYFSETQRNKGNFPGRFSGRQFSNSRSEMNVSTLELGDSALYLCASSLTAAYGYTFGSGTRLTVV.